This T cell receptor (beta chain) was sequenced in a study of early T cells in non-severe SARS-CoV-2 infection. Across the study: Chains were unpaired, as sequencing was done on bulk RNA from unsorted whole blood.

TCRdb re-called the 5' RACE reads through MiXCR, storing one row per CDR3 protein. Here the sample spans around 60,000 distinct CDR3 sequences, 8% to 10% being singletons. This clonotype was seen a handful of times. Germline V lookup: CDR1 SQVTM, CDR2 ANQGSEA. The CDR3 runs to 12 residues. V gave up 7 bases and J gave up 7 bases, with 16 bases separating them. This receptor was identified in an adult who was a healthcare worker with PCR-confirmed SARS-CoV-2 infection or an uninfected control (not recorded which). The J gene is TRBJ1-2, the V gene TRBV29-1, with D tentatively TRBD1 (5 bases). The specimen sequenced was whole blood. CDR3 sequence: CSAGLVGGGYTF. Here the CDR3 DNA reads TGCAGCGCGGGGCTAGTCGGAGGTGGCTACACCTTC. Together with reference TRBV29-1 and TRBJ1-2, the CDR3 gives the full variable domain: SAVISQKPSRDICQRGTSLTIQCQVDSQVTMMFWYRQQPGQSLTLIATANQGSEATYESGFVIDKFPISRPNLTFSTLTVSNMSPEDSSIYLCSAGLVGGGYTFGSGTRLTVV.